Listed below are T cell receptor beta chains from one sample, sequenced in a study of multiple sclerosis patients with progressive multifocal leukoencephalopathy. Measured with immunoSEQ multiplex PCR; TCRdb has only the in-frame clones, and not every one. The sample lists fewer than 35,000 clones, around 90% seen once, with approximately 1.2% in the top ten. The source was PBMCs, collected from a patient treated with natalizumab. The receptors stem from a human donor with multiple sclerosis. The CDR3 runs from the conserved cysteine through the conserved F or W. D genes are given only for firm matches. Clone size is given for some rows only: seen once, a few or many times, or a class if the clone is expanded.

clone size,J gene,V gene,D gene,CDR3 protein,CDR3 DNA
-,TRBJ2-3,TRBV5-1,-,CASSLVWGTDTQYF,TGCGCCAGCAGCTTGGTATGGGGCACAGATACGCAGTATTTT
-,TRBJ2-5,TRBV10-3,-,CAISETPRAGRETQYF,TGTGCCATCAGTGAAACTCCCAGGGCCGGTCGGGAGACCCAGTACTTC
-,TRBJ1-5,TRBV6-1,TRBD1,CASSGTGGNQPQHF,TGTGCCAGCAGCGGGACAGGGGGCAATCAGCCCCAGCATTTT
-,TRBJ1-5,TRBV27,-,CASSSRGGNQPQHF,TGTGCCAGCAGTTCCAGGGGTGGCAATCAGCCCCAGCATTTT
-,TRBJ1-1,TRBV6-6,TRBD1,CASSSPGQGTFF,TGTGCCAGCAGTTCACCGGGACAGGGGACTTTCTTT
-,TRBJ1-1,TRBV15,-,CATSREYLPEAFF,TGTGCCACCAGCAGAGAATACCTCCCTGAAGCTTTCTTT
-,TRBJ2-1,TRBV7-7,-,CASSDTRDHGNEQFF,TGTGCCAGCAGCGACACCCGGGACCATGGCAATGAGCAGTTCTTC
-,TRBJ2-2,TRBV2,TRBD1,CASIRGPNTGELFF,TGTGCCAGCATCAGGGGGCCGAACACCGGGGAGCTGTTTTTT
-,TRBJ1-4,TRBV6-5,-,CASSYSGGGSEKLFF,TGTGCCAGCAGTTACTCGGGCGGGGGGAGTGAAAAACTGTTTTTT
-,TRBJ1-2,TRBV5-6,-,CASSFLDGTSYGYTF,TGTGCCAGCAGCTTCTTGGACGGGACGTCATATGGCTACACCTTC
once,TRBJ1-4,TRBV29-1,-,CSVGSVNEKLFF,TGCAGCGTTGGTAGCGTGAATGAAAAACTGTTTTTT